This T cell receptor beta chain derives from a study of graft-versus-host responses after intestinal transplantation. At the level of the study: All recipients were given anti-thymocyte globulin induction, and tacrolimus and steroids were then administered for 2 to 4 years. General observations from the study: The authors found GvH clones in recipient marrow, some appearing first in ileum or blood. Individuals carrying graft-donor T cell macrochimerism showed high graft-versus-host to host-versus-graft clonal ratios in allografts.

Comments on this clone: Its antigen is as yet unknown.

Sequencing used immunoSEQ multiplex PCR; TCRdb keeps in-frame clones, though not all of them. In the table there are tens of thousands of clones, just under 95% of which are singletons. In germline, CDR1 is MNHEY, CDR2 SMNVEV (reference sequence). CDR3 length: 14 residues. V lost 3 bases, J lost 1 base, and 10 bases lay in between. The sequence was collected from a human patient who received an intestinal transplant, so some T cells may come from the graft donor. Sequencing was performed on PBMCs, taken 16 days after intestinal transplant. The chain joins TRBV27 to TRBJ2-7; D remains ambiguous. In nucleotides, the CDR3 is TGTGCCAGCAGTTTGATGGGAAATTCCTACGAGCAGTACTTC. It specifies CASSLMGNSYEQYF.